Described below is a single TCR beta chain sequence and its context. Its antigen is currently unknown. The data were obtained in a study of OX40 agonist ivuxolimab in advanced cancers. Whole-study results and caveats: In CD8+ T cells, expanded clones were on average more numerous than in CD4+.

V lost 5 bases and J 6 bases, leaving 26 bases between the germline ends. This CDR3 spans 17 amino acids. Per the germline V gene, CDR1 is SGHTS and CDR2 is YDEGEE. Here immunoSEQ multiplex PCR was the method, and the copy in TCRdb shows in-frame clones only, minus some. In the table there are roughly 72,000 clones, around 94% of which are singletons. This TCR was recovered from an adult with an advanced solid tumor such as melanoma, head and neck, liver or kidney cancer. This chain uses TRBV5-8 with TRBJ1-2; a possible D gene is TRBD1 (6 bases). This specimen was CD4+ or CD8+ T cells sorted from blood, taken in a trial of the OX40 agonist ivuxolimab. The CDR3 bases are TGTGCCAGCAGGCAGCGGGACAAGCTGATAGGGGGGGATGGCTACACCTTC. It translates to CASRQRDKLIGGDGYTF. Together with reference TRBV5-8 and TRBJ1-2, the CDR3 gives the full variable domain: EAGVTQSPTHLIKTRGQQATLRCSPISGHTSVYWYQQALGLGLQFLLWYDEGEERNRGNFPPRFSGRQFPNYSSELNVNALELEDSALYLCASRQRDKLIGGDGYTFGSGTRLTVV.